The 20 T cell receptor beta chains presented below share a single source sample, sequenced in a study of shared clonotypes between healthy human individuals. The protocol was immunoSEQ multiplex PCR, while the TCRdb copy is restricted to in-frame clones and leaves out a portion. Here the sample spans around 2.3 million clones, about 94% being singletons. The sequenced sample consisted of naive CD4+ T cells sorted from blood. Subset denoted: CD45RA+ positively selected. The source of these receptors is a young man in good health.

The CDR3 region has the DNA TGTGCCAGCAGCGTAGCCTCGACAACGGACTACGAGCAGTACTTC. This encodes CASSVASTTDYEQYF. The rearrangement links TRBV9 to TRBJ2-7; D ambiguous. V was shortened by 0 bases and J by 3 bases, with 13 bases between the two germline ends. Germline CDR1 reads SGDLS; CDR2 reads YYNGEE. The CDR3 runs to 15 residues. Using reference TRBV9 and TRBJ2-7 for the parts outside the CDR3, the full variable domain is DSGVTQTPKHLITATGQRVTLRCSPRSGDLSVYWYQQSLDQGLQFLIQYYNGEERAKGNILERFSAQQFPDLHSELNLSSLELGDSALYFCASSVASTTDYEQYFGPGTRLTVT.

The gene calls are TRBV19 and TRBJ2-1; 7 bases match TRBD2. The CDR3 runs 16 residues. V shed 3 bases and J 5 bases; nucleotides not matched to a gene: 10. The V gene's germline CDR1 is LNHDA and CDR2 SQIVND (reference sequence). CDR3 sequence (DNA): TGTGCCAGTAGTATTTACGTGGGACTAAAAAACAATGAGCAGTTCTTC. Translating it yields CASSIYVGLKNNEQFF.

The chain links TRBV30 to TRBJ2-3, with D perhaps TRBD2 (6 bases). The CDR3 covers 14 residues. Germline-derived CDR1 and CDR2 are GTSNPN and SVGIG (reference sequence). V lost 8 bases and J lost 0, with 15 bases in between. CDR3 DNA: TGTGCCGGCCGGACTACCACTAGCACAGATACGCAGTATTTT. It is translated as CAGRTTTSTDTQYF.

The V call is TRBV6-5, the J call TRBJ2-7; tentative D call: TRBD1 (5 bases). The germline V gene encodes CDR1 MNHEY and CDR2 SVGAGI. The CDR3 runs to 14 residues. V lost 1 base and J 1 base, leaving 8 bases between the germline ends. For the CDR3, the DNA is TGTGCCAGCAGTTACTGGCAGGGATCCTACGAGCAGTACTTC. This encodes CASSYWQGSYEQYF.

The chain uses TRBV5-1 and TRBJ2-1; 12 bases are a match to TRBD2. The germline V gene encodes CDR1 SGHRS and CDR2 YFSETQ. This CDR3 has 15 residues. The junction had 3 bases not matched to a gene; V was cut back by 0 bases and J by 8 bases. The CDR3 DNA sequence: TGCGCCAGCAGCTTGGAACTAGCGGGAGGACATGAGCAGTTCTTC. It codes for CASSLELAGGHEQFF.

The chain combines TRBV28 with TRBJ1-2, with D uncertain. Germline CDR1 reads MDHEN; CDR2 reads SYDVKM. Between the trimmed V and J ends, which lost 4 bases and 7 bases, there was a span of 16 bases. This CDR3 region has 14 residues. CDR3: CASSSNDGFGGYTF. The CDR3 region has the DNA TGTGCCAGCAGTTCAAACGACGGGTTCGGTGGCTACACCTTC.

The chain uses TRBV7-9 and TRBJ1-4; D is possibly TRBD1 (5 bases). Trimming shortened V by 5 bases and J by 7 bases, and 14 bases separated the two germline ends. CDR1 is SEHNR, CDR2 FQNEAQ, per germline (reference sequence). The CDR3 covers 14 residues. DNA of the CDR3: TGTGCCAGCAGCGTCAGGACATCAGGTGAAAAACTGTTTTTT. Encoded protein: CASSVRTSGEKLFF.

This chain joins TRBV21-1 and TRBJ2-7. TRBV21-1 represents a pseudogene. This CDR3 contains 15 residues. This CDR3 reads CASSKALGISYEQYF. CDR3 bases: TGTGCCAGCAGCAAAGCCCTAGGGATCTCCTACGAGCAGTACTTC.

The chain uses TRBV18 and TRBJ2-7, with D possibly called TRBD1 or TRBD2 (5 bases each). V was clipped by 0 bases and J by 2 bases, with 17 bases between them. The CDR3 is 17 amino acids. Germline-derived CDR1 and CDR2 are KGHSH and LQKENI. This CDR3 reads CASSPPLDPRGAYEQYF. The DNA for the CDR3 is TGTGCCAGCTCACCACCTCTGGATCCTAGAGGGGCCTACGAGCAGTACTTC.

The rearrangement joins TRBV11-2 to TRBJ1-3, with D maybe TRBD1 (6 bases). The CDR3 is 15 amino acids. CDR1 SGHAT and CDR2 FQNNGV come from the germline V gene. The V end lost 3 bases, the J end lost 2 bases, and 11 bases lay between the germline ends. In nucleotides, the CDR3 is TGTGCCAGCAGCTTGGAGGGGGTAGCTGGAAACACCATATATTTT. Its protein product is CASSLEGVAGNTIYF.

The genes are TRBV7-2 and TRBJ2-2, with a tentative D call TRBD2 (5 bases). Trimming shortened V by 0 bases and J by 1 base, and 12 bases separated the two germline ends. This CDR3 is 17 amino acids long. Germline V lookup: CDR1 SGHTA, CDR2 FQGNSA. As DNA, the CDR3 is TGTGCCAGCAGCTTAGCGATAGGAGGCTTGAACACCGGGGAGCTGTTTTTT. Protein sequence: CASSLAIGGLNTGELFF.

This CDR3 is CASVNPGTESNYGYTF. In nucleotides, the CDR3 is TGTGCCAGCGTTAACCCGGGGACAGAGTCTAACTATGGCTACACCTTC. The chain is built from TRBV28 and TRBJ1-2, with TRBD1 identical over 7 bases. Germline V CDR1 and CDR2: MDHEN, SYDVKM. J was trimmed by 0 bases and V by 8 bases; bases with no gene match: 12. This CDR3 region has 16 residues.

CDR3 residues: CAISESISSGTGANVLTF. The CDR3 DNA reads as TGTGCCATCAGTGAGTCGATATCTTCGGGGACTGGGGCCAACGTCCTGACTTTC. The chain uses TRBV10-3 and TRBJ2-6, with D perhaps TRBD2 (5 bases). This CDR3 has 18 amino acids. The ends were cut back, 0 bases at V and 2 bases at J, with 14 bases in the middle. Germline CDR1 and CDR2: ENHRY and SYGVKD.

The chain combines TRBV29-1 with TRBJ1-1; possible D gene TRBD1, 5 bases. This CDR3 region has 13 residues. CDR1 is SQVTM, CDR2 ANQGSEA, per germline. Trimming left V 5 bases short and J 1 base short, with 11 bases between. DNA for the CDR3: TGCAGCGTTCGGGCAGGGACGAACACTGAAGCTTTCTTT. It yields the protein CSVRAGTNTEAFF.

This clone showed up just a few times. The chain recombines TRBV4-3 with TRBJ2-1; D not certain. The CDR3 is 13 residues long. Germline CDR1 reads LGHNA; CDR2 reads YSLEER. Trimming removed 1 base from V and 6 bases from J, with 7 bases in between. The CDR3 region is CASSQGVVNEQFF. The CDR3 coding sequence is TGCGCCAGCAGCCAAGGAGTGGTCAATGAGCAGTTCTTC.

The sample holds one count of this clone. The chain uses TRBV7-2 and TRBJ2-5, with D perhaps given as TRBD1 or TRBD2 (6 bases each). Germline CDR1 reads SGHTA; CDR2 reads FQGNSA. Trimming shortened V by 11 bases and J by 1 base, and 14 bases separated the two germline ends. This CDR3 is built from 13 residues. The CDR3 reads CAARGASQETQYF. As DNA, the CDR3 is TGTGCCGCAAGGGGGGCGTCCCAAGAGACCCAGTACTTC.

This sequence joins TRBV6-9 and TRBJ2-2; D is unresolved. CDR3 size: 13 residues. Per germline, CDR1 MNHGY and CDR2 SVAAGI. V was shortened by 10 bases and J by 1 base, with 10 bases between the two germline ends. CDR3 protein: CATRRRNTGELFF. CDR3 DNA sequence: TGTGCCACTAGGAGAAGGAACACCGGGGAGCTGTTTTTT.

V gene TRBV5-1 combines with J gene TRBJ2-1; 12 bases are a match to TRBD2. This CDR3 comprises 18 residues. Germline CDR1 and CDR2: SGHRS and YFSETQ. Unmatched junction bases numbered 4, after V lost 0 bases and J lost 0 bases. The CDR3, as DNA: TGCGCCAGCAGCTTGGCCGCACTAGCGGGAGGCTCCTACAATGAGCAGTTCTTC. This translates into CASSLAALAGGSYNEQFF. Looking up the rest from reference TRBV5-1 and TRBJ2-1 gives the full variable domain: KAGVTQTPRYLIKTRGQQVTLSCSPISGHRSVSWYQQTPGQGLQFLFEYFSETQRNKGNFPGRFSGRQFSNSRSEMNVSTLELGDSALYLCASSLAALAGGSYNEQFFGPGTRLTVL.

The chain employs TRBV2 and TRBJ1-5; the D is unclear. The CDR3 covers 14 residues. Germline CDR1 reads SNHLY; CDR2 reads FYNNEI. V gave up 3 bases and J gave up 0 bases, with 6 bases separating them. The CDR3 region is CASSEAVSNQPQHF. In nucleotides, the CDR3 is TGTGCCAGCAGTGAGGCGGTTAGCAATCAGCCCCAGCATTTT.

This clone was seen only a few times. V usage is TRBV4-1 and J usage is TRBJ2-7; the match to TRBD2 covers 10 bases. CDR1 MGHRA and CDR2 YSYEKL come from the germline V gene. CDR3 length: 17 residues. The V segment lost 0 bases and the J segment 5 bases; nucleotides outside the gene matches: 10. DNA for the CDR3: TGCGCCAGCAGCCAAGATGGGGGGGGACTAGCGACCAACGAGCAGTACTTC. Translated, it gives CASSQDGGGLATNEQYF.